This T cell receptor (beta chain) was identified in a study of T-cell reconstitution after alpha-beta-depleted transplantation in children. Unique molecular identifiers were incorporated into the prepared TCRbeta library. TCRdb ran MiXCR on the PCR reads and lists one entry per CDR3 protein. The data show under 450,000 distinct CDR3 sequences, less than 15% seen once. This receptor was identified in a human donor who donated a stem cell graft to a child with Fanconi anemia. The source was PBMCs, collected from the stem cell graft.

The CDR3 spells CASSLRGAGELFF. Written as DNA, the CDR3 is TGTGCCAGCAGCTTAAGGGGCGCCGGGGAGCTGTTTTTT. This rearrangement joins TRBV5-6 to TRBJ2-2; weak D call: TRBD1 (5 bases). The CDR3 covers 13 residues. Trimming removed 2 bases at V and 6 bases at J, with 8 bases between. Germline CDR1 SGHDT, CDR2 YYEEEE.